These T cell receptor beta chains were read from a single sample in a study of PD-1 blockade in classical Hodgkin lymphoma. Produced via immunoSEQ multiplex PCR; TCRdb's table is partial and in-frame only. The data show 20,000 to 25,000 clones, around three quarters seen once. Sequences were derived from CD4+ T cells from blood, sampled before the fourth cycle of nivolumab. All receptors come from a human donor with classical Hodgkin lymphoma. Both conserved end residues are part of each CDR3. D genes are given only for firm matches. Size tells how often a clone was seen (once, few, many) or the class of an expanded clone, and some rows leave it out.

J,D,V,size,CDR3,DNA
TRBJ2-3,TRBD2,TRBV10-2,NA,CASMTSGGGLAQYF,TGCGCCAGCATGACTAGCGGGGGCGGTCTGGCGCAGTATTTT
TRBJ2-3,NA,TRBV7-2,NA,CASSLDGHSTDTQYF,TGTGCCAGCAGCTTAGATGGACACTCCACAGATACGCAGTATTTT
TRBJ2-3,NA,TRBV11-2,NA,CASSSRGGPTDTQYF,TGTGCCAGCAGCTCGAGAGGTGGCCCCACAGATACGCAGTATTTT
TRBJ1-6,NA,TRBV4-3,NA,CASSQDRAGNSPLHF,TGCGCCAGCAGCCAAGATAGGGCAGGGAATTCACCCCTCCACTTT
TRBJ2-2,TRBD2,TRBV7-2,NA,CASSLLAGGNTGELFF,TGTGCCAGCAGCTTACTAGCGGGGGGGAACACCGGGGAGCTGTTTTTT
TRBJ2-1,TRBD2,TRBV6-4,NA,CASSDGTSGDAAYNEQFF,TGTGCCAGCAGTGACGGGACTAGCGGGGATGCGGCCTACAATGAGCAGTTCTTC
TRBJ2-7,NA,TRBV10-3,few,CAIKTDAYEQYF,TGTGCCATCAAGACAGATGCTTACGAGCAGTACTTC
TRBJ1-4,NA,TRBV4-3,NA,CASSQTIGEKLFF,TGCGCCAGCAGCCAAACAATTGGGGAAAAACTGTTTTTT
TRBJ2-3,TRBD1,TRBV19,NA,CASSVTGVLTDTQYF,TGTGCCAGTAGCGTTACAGGGGTCCTCACAGATACGCAGTATTTT
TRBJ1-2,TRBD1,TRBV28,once,CASIFRDRSYGYTF,TGTGCCAGCATTTTCCGGGACAGGAGCTATGGCTACACCTTC
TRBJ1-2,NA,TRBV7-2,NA,CASSPTNSLSYGYTF,TGTGCCAGCAGCCCCACGAACAGTTTGAGCTATGGCTACACCTTC
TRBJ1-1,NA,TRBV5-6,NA,CASSLAINTEAFF,TGTGCCAGCAGCTTAGCTATTAACACTGAAGCTTTCTTT
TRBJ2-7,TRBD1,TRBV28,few,CASSFLGQASYEQYF,TGTGCCAGCAGTTTCCTCGGACAGGCCAGCTACGAGCAGTACTTC
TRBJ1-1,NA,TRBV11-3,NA,CASSLAGDEAFF,TGTGCCAGCAGCTTAGCGGGGGATGAAGCTTTCTTT
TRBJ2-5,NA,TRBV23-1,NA,CASSQAGQETQYF,TGCGCCAGCAGTCAAGCAGGACAAGAGACCCAGTACTTC
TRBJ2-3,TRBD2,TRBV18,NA,CASSLTSGGTGGTDTQYF,TGTGCCAGCTCTTTGACTAGCGGGGGTACGGGCGGCACAGATACGCAGTATTTT
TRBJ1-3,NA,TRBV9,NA,CASSVGWDEENTIYF,TGTGCCAGCAGCGTAGGTTGGGATGAGGAAAACACCATATATTTT
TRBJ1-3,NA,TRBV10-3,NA,CAISAQSSGNTIYF,TGTGCCATCAGTGCCCAGAGCTCTGGAAACACCATATATTTT
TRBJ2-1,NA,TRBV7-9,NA,CASSLGGPTGTPYNEQFF,TGTGCCAGCAGCTTAGGGGGACCGACCGGGACACCATACAATGAGCAGTTCTTC
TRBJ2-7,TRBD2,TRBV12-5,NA,CASANSGGAHEQYF,TGTGCTAGTGCCAATAGCGGGGGGGCCCACGAGCAGTACTTC
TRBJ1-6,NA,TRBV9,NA,CASSPRTSYNSPLHF,TGTGCCAGCAGCCCCCGGACCTCCTATAATTCACCCCTCCACTTT
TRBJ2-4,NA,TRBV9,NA,CASSSWRGGKNIQYF,TGTGCCAGCAGCTCTTGGAGGGGGGGCAAAAACATTCAGTACTTC
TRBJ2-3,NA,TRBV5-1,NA,CASSFAGDRGDTQYF,TGCGCCAGCAGCTTCGCCGGGGACCGAGGAGATACGCAGTATTTT
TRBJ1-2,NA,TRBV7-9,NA,CASSLPSGAYGYTF,TGTGCCAGCAGCTTACCGTCTGGGGCCTATGGCTACACCTTC
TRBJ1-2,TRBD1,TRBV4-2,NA,CASSQDLRTGVHGYTF,TGTGCCAGCAGCCAAGATCTTAGGACAGGGGTACATGGCTACACCTTC
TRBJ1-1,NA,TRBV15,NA,CATSIEVRWTEAFF,TGTGCCACCAGCATAGAGGTTCGGTGGACTGAAGCTTTCTTT
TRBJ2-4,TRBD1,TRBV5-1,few,CASSWTGTGAKNIQYF,TGCGCCAGCAGCTGGACCGGGACAGGGGCCAAAAACATTCAGTACTTC
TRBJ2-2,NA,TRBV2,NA,CASSGSGGGVYTGELFF,TGTGCCAGCAGTGGCTCTGGGGGAGGAGTCTACACCGGGGAGCTGTTTTTT
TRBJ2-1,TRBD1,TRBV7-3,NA,CASSFEGAIMNEQFF,TGTGCCAGCAGCTTCGAGGGGGCGATTATGAATGAGCAGTTCTTC
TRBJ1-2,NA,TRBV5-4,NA,CASSLVRAPGYTF,TGTGCCAGCAGCTTGGTTAGGGCCCCTGGCTACACCTTC
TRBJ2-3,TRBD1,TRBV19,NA,CASSIPGTDVTQYF,TGTGCCAGTAGTATACCTGGGACAGATGTCACGCAGTATTTT
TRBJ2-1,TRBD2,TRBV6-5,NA,CASSLERGVYNEQFF,TGTGCCAGCAGTCTGGAGCGGGGGGTTTACAATGAGCAGTTCTTC
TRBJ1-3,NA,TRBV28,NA,CAIAMDYSGNTIYF,TGTGCCATCGCCATGGATTACTCTGGAAACACCATATATTTT
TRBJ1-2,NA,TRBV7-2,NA,CASKDGVVNYGYTF,TGTGCCAGCAAAGACGGGGTGGTGAACTATGGCTACACCTTC
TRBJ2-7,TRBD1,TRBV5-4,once,CASSGRGQGVYEQYF,TGTGCCAGCAGCGGGAGGGGACAGGGAGTCTACGAGCAGTACTTC
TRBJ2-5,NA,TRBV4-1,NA,CASSEEVGVKETQYF,TGCGCCAGCAGCGAAGAGGTAGGAGTCAAAGAGACCCAGTACTTC
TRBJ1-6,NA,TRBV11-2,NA,CASSLAGAFNSPLHF,TGTGCCAGCAGCTTAGCAGGGGCCTTTAATTCACCCCTCCACTTT
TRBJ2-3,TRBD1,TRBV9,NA,CASSPRTGSTDTQYF,TGTGCCAGCAGCCCCCGGACAGGAAGCACAGATACGCAGTATTTT
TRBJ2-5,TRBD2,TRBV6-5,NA,CASSLDLAGSQETQYF,TGTGCCAGCAGTTTGGATCTAGCGGGGAGTCAAGAGACCCAGTACTTC
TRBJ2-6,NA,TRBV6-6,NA,CASSAAGANVLTF,TGTGCCAGCAGCGCGGCTGGGGCCAACGTCCTGACTTTC
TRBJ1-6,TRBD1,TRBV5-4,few,CASSQGPTGDSPLHF,TGTGCCAGCAGCCAGGGGCCCACAGGGGATTCACCCCTCCACTTT
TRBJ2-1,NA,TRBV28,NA,CASSFRQYYNEQFF,TGTGCCAGCAGTTTCAGACAGTACTACAATGAGCAGTTCTTC
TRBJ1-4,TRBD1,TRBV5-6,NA,CASGDRGSEKLFF,TGTGCCAGCGGGGACAGGGGAAGTGAAAAACTGTTTTTT